The entry below describes one T cell receptor (beta chain). This specimen belongs to a study of cytomegalovirus exposure and HLA in healthy donors. The CDR3 contains 15 residues. V was trimmed by 0 bases and J by 3 bases, leaving 9 bases between them. Per germline, CDR1 SGHNT and CDR2 YYREEE (reference sequence). PCR was performed using 60 Vbeta and 13 Jbeta primers. Measured with immunoSEQ multiplex PCR; TCRdb has only the in-frame clones, and not every one. In the table there are some 160,000 clones, roughly 79% of which are singletons. This rearrangement joins TRBV5-4 to TRBJ2-2; tentative D call: TRBD2 (6 bases). The sequence was collected from a woman in her thirties or forties in good health and CMV-seropositive. The sample taken for sequencing was PBMCs. The CDR3 DNA reads as TGTGCCAGCAGCTTGGTAACGGGGGACACCGGGGAGCTGTTTTTT. Amino acids: CASSLVTGDTGELFF.